This TCR beta chain was sequenced for a study of T cells expressing NK-cell markers. Germline V gives CDR1 SGHNT, CDR2 YENEEA. CDR3 size: 14 residues. Following a re-call of the 5' RACE reads, TCRdb has one entry per CDR3 protein and lacks DNA. This table lists fewer than 550,000 distinct CDR3 sequences. This receptor was identified in a woman between 45 and 60 years old in good health. Sequenced sample: blood T cells: a sorted CD56 or NKG2C T cell subset, CD4+ or CD8+ T cells, or bulk PBMC T cells (not recorded which). V usage is TRBV11-3 and J usage is TRBJ2-3. CDR3 region: CASSLGLATDTQYF.